These 30 T cell receptor beta chains share one sample of origin, sequenced in a study of beta chain features in type 1 diabetes. Expressed TCRB transcripts were sequenced, since all the RNA that had been isolated was reverse transcribed. Repertoires were generated with immunoSEQ multiplex PCR, while TCRdb's copy carries only in-frame clones and drops some. The sample lists about 150,000 clones, approximately 12% occurring once. Sequenced sample: central memory CD4+ T cells from blood. The source is a man aged 18 to 29 in good health.

Only a few counts were recorded for this clone. The chain combines TRBV28 with TRBJ1-5, with D unresolved. CDR1 MDHEN and CDR2 SYDVKM come from the germline V gene. V was pared by 3 bases and J by 5 bases, with 8 bases between. The CDR3 is 13 residues long. CDR3 amino acids: CASSLGRHQPQHF. The CDR3 coding sequence is TGTGCCAGCAGTTTGGGTAGACATCAGCCCCAGCATTTT.

The rearrangement joins TRBV28 to TRBJ1-2; D remains ambiguous. The germline gives CDR1 MDHEN, CDR2 SYDVKM. This CDR3 spans 13 amino acids. V dropped 3 bases and J dropped 5 bases, with 10 bases sitting between them. CDR3 loop: CASSLEVRYGYTF. In DNA form, the CDR3 reads TGTGCCAGCAGTTTGGAGGTACGGTATGGCTACACCTTC.

This clone showed up just a few times. The chain links TRBV10-3 to TRBJ1-5; 7 bases fit TRBD1. Per the germline V gene, CDR1 is ENHRY and CDR2 is SYGVKD. The CDR3 has 12 amino acids. Unmatched junction bases numbered 3, after V lost 9 bases and J lost 4 bases. As DNA, the CDR3 is TGTGCCATACAGGGGCCGAATCAGCCCCAGCATTTT. Amino acid sequence: CAIQGPNQPQHF.

This clone was detected a few times. The chain uses TRBV28 and TRBJ2-4; tentative D call: TRBD1 (5 bases). Germline-derived CDR1 and CDR2 are MDHEN and SYDVKM. The ends were cut back, 6 bases at V and 6 bases at J, with 15 bases in the middle. This CDR3 is built from 14 residues. The CDR3 nucleotides read TGTGCCAGCAGCACCCACAGGCATGGAAACATTCAGTACTTC. Protein sequence: CASSTHRHGNIQYF.

The rearrangement uses TRBV7-9 and TRBJ2-1, with D possibly TRBD1 on 5 matching bases. CDR3 length equals 14 residues. V was clipped by 2 bases and J by 8 bases, with 13 bases between them. Germline assignment: CDR1 SEHNR and CDR2 FQNEAQ (reference sequence). CDR3 coding DNA: TGTGCCAGCAGCTTACAGGGTTTGGGCGATGAGCAGTTCTTC. It yields the protein CASSLQGLGDEQFF.

The rearrangement uses TRBV4-1 and TRBJ2-7; 13 nucleotides align to TRBD2. The CDR3 extends over 18 amino acids. V gave up 4 bases and J gave up 7 bases; unmatched junction bases: 16. Germline CDR1 and CDR2: MGHRA and YSYEKL. As DNA, the CDR3 is TGCGCCAGCAGCCCTGTGCGGGGGACTAGCGGGACTTCTGGAGAGCAGTACTTC. Translated: CASSPVRGTSGTSGEQYF.

The gene calls are TRBV5-1 and TRBJ1-1; D uncertain. CDR3 length: 13 amino acids. Germline CDR1 is SGHRS and CDR2 is YFSETQ. Trimming stripped 4 bases from V and 4 bases from J, with 11 bases between. CDR3 sequence reads: CASSTLTGTEAFF. The CDR3 DNA is TGCGCCAGCAGCACGCTTACGGGCACTGAAGCTTTCTTT.

This clone was seen ten or more times. The V call is TRBV28, the J call TRBJ1-1; 7 bases map to TRBD1. Looked up from germline, CDR1 is MDHEN and CDR2 is SYDVKM. V lost 6 bases, J lost 2 bases, and 6 bases stayed unmatched. This CDR3 spans 14 amino acids. The CDR3 protein is CASRKRTGNTEAFF. CDR3 sequence (DNA): TGTGCCAGCAGGAAAAGGACAGGAAACACTGAAGCTTTCTTT.

Written as DNA, the CDR3 is TGCAGCGTTCCGGGCCTACTCTCTGGGGCCAACGTCCTGACTTTC. Its protein is CSVPGLLSGANVLTF. This sequence joins TRBV29-1 and TRBJ2-6; D remains ambiguous. The length of the CDR3 is 15 residues. From germline, CDR1 is SQVTM and CDR2 ANQGSEA. Trimming took off 5 bases at V and 0 bases at J, with 11 bases between the two ends.

This clone was counted a few times. The chain uses TRBV7-2 and TRBJ2-2, with D possibly being TRBD1 or TRBD2 (5 bases each). Looked up from germline, CDR1 is SGHTA and CDR2 is FQGNSA. V shed 7 bases and J shed 0 bases, with 18 bases lying between them. This CDR3 is 17 amino acids long. This CDR3 reads CASTPSAGTTNTGELFF. CDR3 sequence (DNA): TGTGCCAGCACCCCCTCAGCCGGGACGACGAACACCGGGGAGCTGTTTTTT.

The chain joins TRBV27 to TRBJ2-7; 9 bases align to TRBD2. The CDR3 runs 14 residues. J gave up 1 base and V 3 bases, and 1 base lay outside the gene matches. Germline V lookup: CDR1 MNHEY, CDR2 SMNVEV (reference sequence). Written as DNA, the CDR3 is TGTGCCAGCAGTTTGCGGGAGGGGTCCTACGAGCAGTACTTC. Its translation: CASSLREGSYEQYF.

V gene TRBV10-3 combines with J gene TRBJ2-7, with D perhaps matching TRBD1 or TRBD2 (5 bases each). The CDR3 length is 16 residues. V was clipped by 0 bases and J by 4 bases, with 16 bases between them. Germline assignment: CDR1 ENHRY and CDR2 SYGVKD. CDR3 nucleotides: TGTGCCATCAGTGAGTCCGGGGCAGGTCGTTTATACGAGCAGTACTTC. Protein product: CAISESGAGRLYEQYF.

This clone was seen a few times. This chain uses TRBV9 with TRBJ2-3; TRBD1 matches at 7 bases. The CDR3 runs 16 residues. Germline loops: CDR1 SGDLS, CDR2 YYNGEE. The trim removed 4 bases at V and 1 base at J, leaving 9 bases unmatched. The CDR3 here is CASSPSDRLGTDTQYF. The DNA for the CDR3 is TGTGCCAGCAGCCCATCGGACAGGTTGGGCACAGATACGCAGTATTTT.

This rearrangement joins TRBV6-6 to TRBJ2-1, with 8 bases fitting TRBD2. The CDR3 sequence is 14 residues long. The trim removed 2 bases at V and 7 bases at J, leaving 4 bases unmatched. Germline values: CDR1 MNHNY, CDR2 SVGAGI (reference sequence). CDR3 protein: CASSYTGGLNEQFF. The CDR3 coding sequence is TGTGCCAGCAGTTACACGGGAGGGCTAAATGAGCAGTTCTTC.

This clone was picked up many times. The V and J genes are TRBV5-6 and TRBJ2-3; TRBD1 aligns across 10 bases. Trimming removed 1 base from V and 4 bases from J; junction bases left unmatched: 6. The CDR3 contains 16 residues. The germline CDR1 and CDR2 sequences are SGHDT and YYEEEE. CDR3 DNA sequence: TGTGCCAGCAGCTTGAGGGACAGGGGCGGGGCAGATACGCAGTATTTT. This translates into CASSLRDRGGADTQYF.

The chain combines TRBV4-3 with TRBJ1-3; TRBD1 matches 8 bases. The trim removed 1 base at V and 3 bases at J, leaving 5 bases unmatched. The CDR3 has 16 residues. CDR1 is LGHNA and CDR2 is YSLEER in the germline V gene. CDR3 DNA: TGCGCCAGCAGCCAAGCTCAGGGGGCTGGTGGAAACACCATATATTTT. Its translation is CASSQAQGAGGNTIYF.

This clone showed up just a few times. The chain carries TRBV29-1 and TRBJ2-3, with 10 bases aligning to TRBD2. CDR3 length equals 14 residues. CDR1 and CDR2 (germline): SQVTM, ANQGSEA. V was pared by 6 bases and J by 2 bases, with 5 bases of the junction left unmatched. CDR3 protein: CSVLAGGNTDTQYF. Here the CDR3 DNA reads TGCAGCGTCTTAGCGGGGGGCAACACAGATACGCAGTATTTT.

In DNA, the CDR3 is TGTGCCAGCAGCCCCAGGACACAACAAGAGACCCAGTACTTC. It is translated as CASSPRTQQETQYF. The chain carries TRBV5-4 and TRBJ2-5; a possible D gene is TRBD1 (5 bases). Trimming stripped 4 bases from V and 2 bases from J, with 12 bases between. CDR1 is SGHNT and CDR2 is YYREEE in the germline V gene (reference sequence). The CDR3 totals 14 residues.

V usage is TRBV4-2 and J usage is TRBJ2-3; 7 nucleotides align to TRBD1. The CDR3 loop spans 17 amino acids. V was pared by 4 bases and J by 2 bases, with 12 bases of the junction left unmatched. Germline assignment: CDR1 LGHNA and CDR2 YNFKEQ. The CDR3 protein is CASSPGNRGKLTDTQYF. The DNA for the CDR3 is TGTGCCAGCAGCCCCGGGAACAGGGGAAAACTCACAGATACGCAGTATTTT.

This clone was observed a few times. The chain uses TRBV7-8 and TRBJ2-3, with 8 bases aligning to TRBD1. This CDR3 contains 17 residues. V gave up 1 base and J gave up 11 bases; unmatched junction bases: 17. In germline, CDR1 is SGHVS, CDR2 FQNEAQ. CDR3 residues: CASSLEEADRAPRGQYF. The CDR3, as DNA: TGTGCCAGCAGCTTAGAGGAGGCGGACAGGGCCCCCCGGGGGCAGTATTTT.

This clone has a handful of counts. This chain uses TRBV7-6 with TRBJ2-3; D is tentatively TRBD1 or TRBD2 (6 bases each). The V and J ends lost 3 bases and 2 bases respectively, with 12 bases between them. The CDR3 has 15 amino acids. CDR1 SGHVS and CDR2 FNYEAQ come from the germline V gene. The CDR3 DNA is TGTGCCAGCAGCTTTGGGGGGACAATCACAGATACGCAGTATTTT. Protein sequence: CASSFGGTITDTQYF.

This clone appeared a few times. This chain links TRBV5-1 with TRBJ2-1; possibly TRBD2 for D (6 bases). The ends were cut back, 0 bases at V and 8 bases at J, with 12 bases in the middle. CDR1 is SGHRS, CDR2 YFSETQ, per germline. The CDR3 extends over 14 amino acids. CDR3 region: CASSLGASAHEQFF. The CDR3 DNA sequence: TGCGCCAGCAGCTTGGGGGCTAGCGCCCATGAGCAGTTCTTC. The full variable domain, rest sourced from reference TRBV5-1 and TRBJ2-1, is KAGVTQTPRYLIKTRGQQVTLSCSPISGHRSVSWYQQTPGQGLQFLFEYFSETQRNKGNFPGRFSGRQFSNSRSEMNVSTLELGDSALYLCASSLGASAHEQFFGPGTRLTVL.

This rearrangement joins TRBV19 to TRBJ2-2; 8 nucleotides line up with TRBD1. Losses at the gene ends were 9 bases for V and 7 bases for J; bases not matched to a gene: 7. CDR3 length: 13 residues. The germline CDR1 and CDR2 sequences are LNHDA and SQIVND (reference sequence). CDR3 sequence: CASRQGRVGELFF. DNA for the CDR3: TGTGCCAGCAGACAGGGGCGGGTCGGGGAGCTGTTTTTT.

This clone has more than one count but fewer than ten. The chain has TRBV4-3 and TRBJ1-1, with TRBD1 identical over 10 bases. The CDR3 loop spans 14 amino acids. Germline lookup yields CDR1 LGHNA and CDR2 YSLEER. Trimming took 5 bases from V and 2 from J; bases not matched to a gene: 2. The CDR3 reads CASSRDRGNTEAFF. DNA of the CDR3: TGCGCCAGCAGCAGGGACAGGGGAAACACTGAAGCTTTCTTT.

This clone was recorded a few times. The V call is TRBV13, the J call TRBJ2-7; TRBD1 agrees at 8 bases. The CDR3 totals 16 residues. CDR1 and CDR2 from the germline V gene are PRHDT and FYEKMQ (reference sequence). With V trimmed by 6 bases and J by 0 bases, 10 bases remained unmatched. The CDR3 loop reads CASRRLGTGPSYEQYF. CDR3 nucleotide sequence: TGTGCCAGCAGACGACTCGGGACAGGACCCTCCTACGAGCAGTACTTC.

Details on this clone: The sample carries other DNA sequences with the same CDR3. The gene calls are TRBV4-3 and TRBJ2-5, with 10 positions matching TRBD1. Germline CDR1 is LGHNA and CDR2 is YSLEER. The CDR3 runs to 13 residues. Losses at the gene ends were 4 bases for V and 5 bases for J; bases not matched to a gene: 1. CDR3 residues: CASSRTGGETQYF. The CDR3 DNA sequence: TGCGCCAGCAGCCGGACAGGGGGTGAGACCCAGTACTTC.

The chain joins TRBV29-1 to TRBJ2-7; 11 bases agree with TRBD1. V trimming: 5 bases; J trimming: 0 bases; junction bases outside the gene matches: 3. The CDR3 loop spans 14 amino acids. Germline-derived CDR1 and CDR2 are SQVTM and ANQGSEA. The CDR3 loop is CSVSGTGGSYEQYF. The CDR3 region has the DNA TGCAGCGTTTCTGGGACAGGGGGCTCCTACGAGCAGTACTTC.

CDR3 residues: CASSLLGADTEAFF. Here the CDR3 DNA reads TGTGCCAGCAGCTTGTTAGGGGCGGACACTGAAGCTTTCTTT. This chain links TRBV7-3 with TRBJ1-1, with D maybe TRBD1 (5 bases). The CDR3 runs to 14 residues. Trimming cost V 3 bases and J 3 bases, with 11 bases left between them. Per germline, CDR1 SGHTA and CDR2 FQGTGA.

V and J are TRBV28 and TRBJ2-1; TRBD2 agrees at 11 bases. Germline V gene lookup returns CDR1 MDHEN and CDR2 SYDVKM. J was trimmed by 15 bases and V by 2 bases; bases with no gene match: 6. The CDR3 length is 13 residues. The CDR3 loop reads CASSLGTSGSGFF. The CDR3 bases are TGTGCCAGCAGTTTAGGGACTAGCGGAAGCGGGTTCTTC.

The J gene is TRBJ1-2, the V gene TRBV5-4, with 9 bases aligning to TRBD1. The CDR3 has 15 residues. Germline V lookup: CDR1 SGHNT, CDR2 YYREEE (reference sequence). V shed 4 bases, J shed 2 bases, and the junction held 6 bases outside the gene matches. The CDR3 loop is CASSAGTGINYGYTF. CDR3 sequence (DNA): TGTGCCAGCAGCGCGGGGACAGGGATAAACTATGGCTACACCTTC.